This passage covers 21 T cell receptor beta chains from one sample sequenced in a study of identifying expanded T cells in peripheral blood. Produced via immunoSEQ multiplex PCR; TCRdb's table is partial and in-frame only. In the table there are about 110,000 clones, about 87% of which are singletons. The sequenced material came from blood. The receptors come from a person between 18 and 70 years old in good health.

This chain uses TRBV19 with TRBJ1-5; D unclear. V was clipped by 1 base and J by 5 bases, with 12 bases between them. This CDR3 is built from 15 residues. Germline CDR1 LNHDA, CDR2 SQIVND (reference sequence). This CDR3 is CASSIGNSDHQPQHF. The CDR3 DNA reads as TGTGCCAGTAGTATAGGAAACAGTGACCATCAGCCCCAGCATTTT.

The CDR3 coding sequence is TGTGCCAGCAGTGGGAGGGGACAGGGTTATGAAAAACTGTTTTTT. Translating gives CASSGRGQGYEKLFF. The V and J genes are TRBV28 and TRBJ1-4; TRBD1 agrees at 9 bases. Germline assignment: CDR1 MDHEN and CDR2 SYDVKM. V was pared by 5 bases and J by 6 bases, with 7 bases of the junction left unmatched. The CDR3 contains 15 residues.

This sequence joins TRBV5-4 and TRBJ2-3; D unclear. The CDR3 runs 14 residues. Germline CDR1 is SGHNT and CDR2 is YYREEE (reference sequence). V lost 5 bases to trimming and J lost 0 bases, with 10 bases between them. CDR3 protein: CASSSNPSTDTQYF. The CDR3 DNA reads TGTGCCAGCAGTTCCAACCCTAGCACAGATACGCAGTATTTT.

The chain has TRBV10-1 and TRBJ1-2; D is ambiguous. CDR1 is WNHNN, CDR2 SYGVQD, per germline (reference sequence). This CDR3 spans 13 amino acids. Trimming cost V 3 bases and J 0 bases, with 5 bases left between them. The CDR3 region is CASSDRTNYGYTF. CDR3 in DNA: TGCGCCAGCAGTGACAGAACTAACTATGGCTACACCTTC.

The chain links TRBV29-1 to TRBJ2-2; 8 bases map to TRBD1. V was pared by 7 bases and J by 1 base, with 5 bases of the junction left unmatched. The CDR3 runs 14 residues. CDR1 is SQVTM and CDR2 is ANQGSEA in the germline V gene. CDR3 DNA sequence: TGCAGCGCTCGGGGACAGGTGAACACCGGGGAGCTGTTTTTT. Its protein product is CSARGQVNTGELFF.

Many counts were recorded for this clone. The V call is TRBV30, the J call TRBJ1-4; D is undetermined. V gave up 5 bases and J gave up 8 bases, with 15 bases separating them. The germline gives CDR1 GTSNPN, CDR2 SVGIG (reference sequence). The CDR3 length is 13 residues. DNA of the CDR3: TGTGCCTGGGAACGGGCCATCGCGGAAAAACTGTTTTTT. It is translated as CAWERAIAEKLFF.

The chain carries TRBV5-1 and TRBJ1-1; possible D gene TRBD1, 5 bases. Germline V CDR1 and CDR2: SGHRS, YFSETQ. The CDR3 spans 15 residues. V was shortened by 1 base and J by 3 bases, with 13 bases between the two germline ends. The CDR3 loop reads CASSLSAGRDTEAFF. As DNA, the CDR3 is TGCGCCAGCAGCTTGTCGGCAGGGAGGGACACTGAAGCTTTCTTT.

V usage is TRBV5-1 and J usage is TRBJ2-1; TRBD1 matches 9 bases. From germline, CDR1 is SGHRS and CDR2 YFSETQ. The CDR3 is made up of 14 amino acids. V trimming: 5 bases; J trimming: 5 bases; junction bases outside the gene matches: 5. CDR3 loop: CASRGQGWDNEQFF. The DNA for the CDR3 is TGCGCCAGCAGGGGACAGGGTTGGGACAATGAGCAGTTCTTC.

This clone was seen a single time. The CDR3 reads CASRDPPINYGYTF. Written as DNA, the CDR3 is TGTGCCAGCCGGGATCCGCCGATTAACTATGGCTACACCTTC. The chain uses TRBV6-1 and TRBJ1-2; no firm D call. CDR3 length: 14 residues. V was shortened by 8 bases and J by 1 base, with 14 bases between the two germline ends. The germline V gene has CDR1 MNHNS and CDR2 SASEGT.

This sequence joins TRBV27 and TRBJ1-1, with D possibly TRBD1 on 6 matching bases. Trimming left V 7 bases short and J 7 bases short, with 25 bases between. CDR1 and CDR2 (germline): MNHEY, SMNVEV (reference sequence). This CDR3 region has 16 residues. As DNA, the CDR3 is TGTGCCAGCACCCCTGGGGGGGGGCAAACGGAGGTTGAAGCTTTCTTT. It encodes CASTPGGGQTEVEAFF.

The V gene is TRBV11-1, the J gene TRBJ2-3; a possible D gene is TRBD1 (6 bases). Per the germline V gene, CDR1 is SGHAT and CDR2 is FQDESV (reference sequence). V was shortened by 1 base and J by 4 bases, with 9 bases between the two germline ends. This CDR3 is built from 14 residues. The CDR3 sequence is CASSLVAGADTQYF. CDR3 bases: TGTGCCAGCAGCTTAGTGGCAGGGGCAGATACGCAGTATTTT.

The rearrangement links TRBV2 to TRBJ1-1, with 7 bases aligning to TRBD1. CDR3 length: 17 residues. Germline V gene data show CDR1 as SNHLY and CDR2 as FYNNEI. Trimming cost V 1 base and J 4 bases; bases outside gene matches: 12. The CDR3 DNA sequence: TGTGCCAGCAGTGAAGAGGGGAGGGGGCCTATGGGCACTGAAGCTTTCTTT. It encodes CASSEEGRGPMGTEAFF.

This chain uses TRBV7-9 with TRBJ1-5, with D uncertain. Trimming pared 1 base from V and 6 bases from J, leaving 4 bases between. The CDR3 runs 12 residues. Germline V lookup: CDR1 SEHNR, CDR2 FQNEAQ (reference sequence). CDR3 bases: TGTGCCAGCAGCTTAGTAAGTCAGCCCCAGCATTTT. Protein: CASSLVSQPQHF. Combining the CDR3 with reference TRBV7-9 and TRBJ1-5 gives the whole variable domain DTGVSQNPRHKITKRGQNVTFRCDPISEHNRLYWYRQTLGQGPEFLTYFQNEAQLEKSRLLSDRFSAERPKGSFSTLEIQRTEQGDSAMYLCASSLVSQPQHFGDGTRLSIL.

V and J are TRBV15 and TRBJ1-1; TRBD1 matches at 7 bases. V trimming: 5 bases; J trimming: 0 bases; junction bases outside the gene matches: 6. Germline V gene lookup returns CDR1 LNHNV and CDR2 YYDKDF (reference sequence). This CDR3 has 15 residues. The DNA of the CDR3 is TGTGCCACCAGCTTGAGGGGGCGTTTGAACACTGAAGCTTTCTTT. Translation gives CATSLRGRLNTEAFF.

V gene TRBV5-1 combines with J gene TRBJ2-7, with 11 bases identical to TRBD2. The V gene's germline CDR1 is SGHRS and CDR2 YFSETQ. J lost 3 bases, V lost 4 bases, and 3 bases had no gene match. The CDR3 runs 14 residues. This CDR3 reads CASSQGTSGYEQYF. The CDR3 bases are TGCGCCAGCAGCCAAGGGACTAGCGGCTACGAGCAGTACTTC.

The chain couples TRBV6-5 to TRBJ1-2; TRBD1 might be the D (6 bases). Per the germline V gene, CDR1 is MNHEY and CDR2 is SVGAGI. The germline V and J ends were trimmed by 7 bases and 6 bases, with 18 bases remaining between them. The CDR3 length is 14 residues. In DNA, the CDR3 is TGTGCCAGCACCTCCCGAGGGGGGGGAAATGGCTACACCTTC. Encoded protein: CASTSRGGGNGYTF.

This clone is a singleton in its sample. The chain carries TRBV11-3 and TRBJ2-7, with TRBD1 matching 11 bases. Germline V gene data show CDR1 as SGHNT and CDR2 as YENEEA. The V segment lost 3 bases and the J segment 4 bases; nucleotides outside the gene matches: 5. This CDR3 comprises 15 residues. The CDR3 here is CASSLGTGGGYEQYF. In DNA, the CDR3 is TGTGCCAGCAGCTTGGGGACAGGGGGTGGATACGAGCAGTACTTC.

V usage is TRBV7-3 and J usage is TRBJ2-2; perhaps TRBD1 as D (5 bases). The V gene's germline CDR1 is SGHTA and CDR2 FQGTGA. Trimming shortened V by 8 bases and J by 7 bases, and 20 bases separated the two germline ends. This CDR3 spans 15 amino acids. The CDR3 spells CASGRRQGEIGELFF. The CDR3 bases are TGTGCCAGCGGCCGGCGGCAGGGTGAAATCGGGGAGCTGTTTTTT.

This rearrangement joins TRBV10-3 to TRBJ2-1; TRBD2 aligns across 8 bases. Germline trimming cut 8 bases from V and 2 bases from J; bases unmatched to any gene: 2. This CDR3 region has 13 residues. Germline V CDR1 and CDR2: ENHRY, SYGVKD. The CDR3, as DNA: TGTGCCATCGGCGGGAGGACCTACAATGAGCAGTTCTTC. It yields the protein CAIGGRTYNEQFF.

This CDR3 reads CASSPGTNKETQYF. CDR3 DNA: TGCGCCAGCAGCCCCGGGACTAACAAAGAGACCCAGTACTTC. The gene calls are TRBV5-1 and TRBJ2-5, with 7 bases matching TRBD2. The CDR3 sequence is 14 residues long. V lost 4 bases to trimming and J lost 3 bases; unmatched junction nucleotides: 6. In germline, CDR1 is SGHRS, CDR2 YFSETQ.

The chain carries TRBV19 and TRBJ1-5, with D hard to call. CDR1 is LNHDA, CDR2 SQIVND, per germline (reference sequence). CDR3 length: 17 residues. The V and J ends lost 1 base and 2 bases respectively, with 15 bases between them. The DNA of the CDR3 is TGTGCCAGTAGTATAGGGCTCCGGCAGTCTCGCAATCAGCCCCAGCATTTT. This codes for CASSIGLRQSRNQPQHF.